The rows below give T cell receptor beta chains drawn from one sample of a study of tumor and adjacent non-tumor tissue in lung cancer. From the multiplex PCR reads, TCRdb called clonotypes with MiXCR, one entry per CDR3 protein. The sample contains around 60,000 distinct CDR3 sequences, around two thirds of which appear only once. Material: distant non-tumor lung tissue. The origin of the receptors is a man aged 65 to 85 with non-small cell lung cancer. Both conserved end residues are part of each CDR3. The order of the fields is J gene, V gene, clone size, D gene, CDR3 protein, CDR3 DNA. D genes are given only for firm matches. Where a row states a size, it is once, few, many or the class of an expanded clone; other rows omit it.

J: TRBJ1-5
V: TRBV6-1
size: -
D: -
CDR3: CASLPQRLNNQPQHF
DNA: TGTGCCAGCCTACCACAGAGACTGAACAATCAGCCCCAGCATTTT

J: TRBJ2-1
V: TRBV10-3
size: -
D: TRBD1
CDR3: CAISLTRGRGNNEQFF
DNA: TGTGCCATCAGTCTTACCAGGGGCAGGGGGAACAATGAGCAGTTCTTC

J: TRBJ2-7
V: TRBV11-2
size: -
D: -
CDR3: CASSLRGGNYEQYF
DNA: TGTGCCAGCAGCCTCCGGGGAGGAAACTATGAGCAGTACTTC

J: TRBJ2-3
V: TRBV4-1
size: -
D: -
CDR3: CASSQDRVGTDMQYF
DNA: TGCGCCAGCAGCCAAGACCGTGTCGGCACAGATATGCAGTATTTT

J: TRBJ2-7
V: TRBV4-1
size: -
D: TRBD1
CDR3: CASSWPRQGEKGERYF
DNA: TGCGCCAGCAGCTGGCCCAGACAGGGGGAGAAGGGCGAGCGGTACTTC

J: TRBJ2-5
V: TRBV10-3
size: -
D: -
CDR3: CAISERIQETRYF
DNA: TGTGCCATCAGTGAAAGAATCCAAGAGACCCGGTACTTC

J: TRBJ2-6
V: TRBV6-5
size: -
D: -
CDR3: CASSSIYRGISVNVPTF
DNA: TGTGCCAGCAGTTCCATATATCGGGGGATTAGTGTCAACGTCCCGACTTTC

J: TRBJ2-2
V: TRBV11-2
size: -
D: -
CDR3: CASSIDRLTSARELFF
DNA: TGTGCCAGCAGCATAGATCGACTAACCTCGGCCAGGGAGCTGTTTTTT

J: TRBJ1-2
V: TRBV20-1
size: -
D: -
CDR3: CSARSQYSANYGYTF
DNA: TGCAGTGCTAGAAGTCAGTACAGTGCTAACTATGGCTACACATTC

J: TRBJ2-1
V: TRBV29-1
size: many
D: -
CDR3: CSVGYNEQFF
DNA: TGCAGCGTTGGATACAATGAGCAGTTCTTC

J: TRBJ2-7
V: TRBV11-2
size: many
D: -
CDR3: CASSSPQTGTYEQYF
DNA: TGTGCCAGCAGCTCCCCCCAAACTGGGACCTACGAGCAGTACTTC

J: TRBJ2-5
V: TRBV6-5
size: many
D: -
CDR3: CASKTGYQETQYF
DNA: TGTGCCAGCAAAACAGGTTACCAAGAGACCCAGTACTTC

J: TRBJ2-2
V: TRBV11-2
size: -
D: TRBD2
CDR3: CASGLGGRFTGDLFF
DNA: TGTGCCAGCGGCTTAGGCGGGAGGTTCACCGGGGACCTGTTTTTC

J: TRBJ2-1
V: TRBV21-1
size: -
D: -
CDR3: CASSFLGTVDSYNEQFF
DNA: TGTGCCAGCAGCTTTCTGGGGACAGTGGATTCCTACAATGAGCAGTTCTTC

J: TRBJ1-4
V: TRBV20-1
size: -
D: -
CDR3: CSARGTTDNEKLFF
DNA: TGCAGTGCTAGAGGGACAACCGACAATGAAAAACTATTTTTT

J: TRBJ2-5
V: TRBV11-2
size: -
D: -
CDR3: CASTLEWTNQETQYF
DNA: TGTGCCAGCACCTTAGAGTGGACCAACCAAGAGACCCAGTACTTC

J: TRBJ2-1
V: TRBV11-2
size: many
D: -
CDR3: CASSSWTASYNEQFF
DNA: TGTGCCAGCAGCTCCTGGACAGCCTCCTACAATGAGCAGTTCTTC

J: TRBJ2-2
V: TRBV6-5
size: many
D: TRBD1
CDR3: CASSGQGAAGELFF
DNA: TGTGCCAGCAGTGGGCAGGGGGCCGCCGGGGAGCTGTTTTTT

J: TRBJ2-1
V: TRBV10-3
size: -
D: -
CDR3: CAISESVGIAVGRINEQFF
DNA: TGTGCCATCAGTGAGTCGGTGGGGATAGCGGTAGGGAGAATTAATGAGCAGTTCTTC

J: TRBJ2-1
V: TRBV7-9
size: -
D: TRBD2
CDR3: CASTGTTYNEQFF
DNA: TGTGCCAGTACCGGGACTACCTACAATGAGCAGTTCTTC

J: TRBJ2-3
V: TRBV29-1
size: -
D: -
CDR3: CSVRFLDTQYF
DNA: TGTAGCGTTCGATTTCTGGATACGCAGTATTTT

J: TRBJ2-7
V: TRBV28
size: many
D: -
CDR3: CASGRAGIAYEQYF
DNA: TGTGCCAGCGGACGGGCGGGTATTGCCTACGAGCAGTACTTC

J: TRBJ2-7
V: TRBV11-2
size: -
D: TRBD2
CDR3: CASSPRGRGSYEQYF
DNA: TGTGCCAGCAGCCCCCGAGGGCGGGGGTCCTACGAGCAGTACTTC

J: TRBJ2-1
V: TRBV6-5
size: -
D: -
CDR3: CAGSPSTVYNEQFF
DNA: TGTGCCGGCAGTCCATCGACAGTCTACAATGAGCAGTTCTTC

J: TRBJ2-7
V: TRBV6-5
size: -
D: TRBD2
CDR3: CTSSYSGLAGAQYF
DNA: TGTACCAGCAGTTACTCCGGGCTAGCGGGGGCGCAGTACTTC

J: TRBJ2-1
V: TRBV6-1
size: -
D: -
CDR3: CASSEGVGVHEQIF
DNA: TGTGCCAGCAGTGAGGGAGTAGGTGTCCATGAGCAGATCTTT

J: TRBJ1-6
V: TRBV30
size: -
D: -
CDR3: CASVEGRGSEGSDSPLHF
DNA: TGTGCCTCCGTGGAGGGGCGAGGGAGTGAAGGCTCGGATTCACCCCTCCACTTT

J: TRBJ1-1
V: TRBV12-3/TRBV12-4
size: many
D: TRBD1
CDR3: CASVGQGRYTEAFF
DNA: TGTGCCAGCGTAGGACAGGGGAGGTACACTGAAGCTTTCTTT

J: TRBJ2-7
V: TRBV6-5
size: -
D: -
CDR3: CASSYSPGHSYEEYF
DNA: TGTGCCAGCAGTTACTCGCCGGGACACAGCTACGAGGAGTACTTC

J: TRBJ2-7
V: TRBV4-1
size: many
D: TRBD2
CDR3: CASGAGVGYEQYF
DNA: TGCGCCAGCGGCGCGGGGGTCGGATACGAGCAGTACTTC

J: TRBJ1-4
V: TRBV4-2
size: -
D: -
CDR3: CASSQDTAGMNDKLFF
DNA: TGTGCCAGCAGCCAAGATACTGCAGGGATGAATGACAAACTGTTTTTT

J: TRBJ2-3
V: TRBV6-1
size: -
D: -
CDR3: CASRFKNTQYF
DNA: TGTGCCAGCAGATTTAAAAATACGCAGTATTTT

J: TRBJ2-1
V: TRBV2
size: -
D: TRBD2
CDR3: CASSEGLAGIYNEQFF
DNA: TGTGCCAGCAGTGAAGGGCTAGCGGGTATCTACAATGAGCAGTTCTTC

J: TRBJ2-7
V: TRBV11-2
size: -
D: TRBD1
CDR3: CASSSGQDKAYEQYF
DNA: TGCGCCAGCAGCTCGGGACAGGACAAGGCCTACGAGCAGTACTTC

J: TRBJ1-1
V: TRBV11-1
size: -
D: TRBD1
CDR3: CASSLADRPGGTVAFF
DNA: TGTGCCAGCAGCTTAGCGGACAGGCCGGGGGGCACTGTAGCTTTCTTT

J: TRBJ2-5
V: TRBV28
size: -
D: -
CDR3: CASSLRETEMGTQYF
DNA: TGTGCCAGCAGTTTACGAGAGACGGAGATGGGGACCCAGTACTTC

J: TRBJ2-3
V: TRBV29-1
size: many
D: -
CDR3: CSVGHLWGTDTQYF
DNA: TGCAGCGTTGGGCACCTGTGGGGCACAGATACGCAGTATTTT

J: TRBJ2-5
V: TRBV12-3/TRBV12-4
size: -
D: TRBD1
CDR3: CANSPRTGVAATQYF
DNA: TGTGCCAACAGTCCCCGTACAGGGGTGGCAGCGACCCAGTACTTC

J: TRBJ2-2
V: TRBV4-2
size: -
D: -
CDR3: CASSQRPVRYTGELSF
DNA: TGTGCCAGCAGCCAACGCCCCGTAAGGTACACCGGGGAGCTGTCTTTT

J: TRBJ2-2
V: TRBV6-1
size: few
D: -
CDR3: CATGRRGENTGELFF
DNA: TGTGCCACGGGGCGTCGGGGAGAAAACACCGGGGAGCTGTTTTTT

J: TRBJ2-7
V: TRBV11-2
size: -
D: -
CDR3: CASSLDPGPFEEYF
DNA: TGTGCCAGCAGCTTAGACCCCGGACCCTTCGAGGAGTACTTC

J: TRBJ2-5
V: TRBV30
size: few
D: -
CDR3: CVWSVQSGRETRYF
DNA: TGTGTCTGGAGTGTACAGAGTGGCCGTGAGACCCGGTACTTC

J: TRBJ1-2
V: TRBV4-1
size: -
D: -
CDR3: CGSSQEQGLNYGYTF
DNA: TGCGGCAGCAGCCAAGAGCAGGGCCTTAACTATGGCTACACCTTC

J: TRBJ2-1
V: TRBV6-5
size: medium-sized
D: -
CDR3: CASSYGGSRDEQFF
DNA: TGTGCCAGCAGTTACGGAGGATCCAGGGATGAGCAGTTCTTC

J: TRBJ2-4
V: TRBV13
size: -
D: -
CDR3: CASSLGEQGRVAKNIQYF
DNA: TGTGCCAGCAGCTTAGGAGAGCAGGGGCGAGTAGCCAAAAACATTCAGTACTTC

J: TRBJ2-1
V: TRBV4-1
size: once
D: -
CDR3: CANSYTGRSSYDEQFF
DNA: TGCGCCAACTCCTATACAGGACGGAGCTCCTACGATGAGCAGTTCTTC

J: TRBJ1-4
V: TRBV28
size: few
D: TRBD1
CDR3: CASSKRTGNEKLFF
DNA: TGTGCCAGCAGTAAGAGGACAGGGAATGAAAAACTGTTTTTT

J: TRBJ1-3
V: TRBV29-1
size: many
D: -
CDR3: CSVEGSSESSGNTIYF
DNA: TGCAGCGTTGAAGGAAGTAGTGAAAGCTCTGGAAACACCATATATTTT

J: TRBJ2-7
V: TRBV12-3/TRBV12-4
size: -
D: -
CDR3: CASSLLAERSYEQYF
DNA: TGTGCCAGCAGTTTACTGGCGGAACGCTCCTACGAGCAGTACTTC

J: TRBJ2-5
V: TRBV4-1
size: -
D: -
CDR3: CASNQVLYQETQYF
DNA: TGCGCCAGCAACCAGGTACTGTACCAAGAGACCCAGTACTTC

J: TRBJ1-6
V: TRBV11-2
size: -
D: -
CDR3: CASSLSRGDNSPLHF
DNA: TGTGCCAGCAGCCTTAGCCGGGGGGATAATTCACCCCTCCACTTT

J: TRBJ2-5
V: TRBV12-3/TRBV12-4
size: many
D: TRBD2
CDR3: CATAPLLTSGGETQYF
DNA: TGTGCCACCGCACCCTTGCTGACTAGCGGGGGAGAGACCCAGTACTTC

J: TRBJ2-2
V: TRBV5-6
size: many
D: -
CDR3: CASSLGEGELFF
DNA: TGTGCCAGCAGCTTGGGGGAAGGGGAGCTGTTTTTT

J: TRBJ2-3
V: TRBV12-3/TRBV12-4
size: -
D: -
CDR3: CVSRPGLLTDTQYF
DNA: TGTGTCAGCAGGCCGGGACTCCTCACGGATACGCAGTATTTT

J: TRBJ2-2
V: TRBV6-5
size: -
D: TRBD1
CDR3: CVSKFSGTGTYAGELFF
DNA: TGTGTCAGCAAATTTTCCGGGACAGGGACGTACGCCGGGGAGCTGTTTTTT